The 25 T cell receptor beta chains in this list originate from one sample, sequenced in a study of T cell repertoires in cytomegalovirus infection. TCRdb used MiXCR to reprocess the reads, holding one entry per CDR3 protein. The repertoire holds approximately 500,000 distinct CDR3 sequences, 15% to 20% seen once, with 20% to 30% in the top ten. The material sequenced was CD8+ T cells from PBMCs. Receptors originate from a human donor in good health (CMV status not recorded). Some clones in this sample may be carry-over from other donors' samples.

This clonotype was counted ten times or more. CDR3 protein: CASSQEGTGNTEAFF. In DNA form, the CDR3 reads TGCGCCAGCAGCCAAGAGGGGACGGGGAACACTGAAGCTTTCTTT. V usage is TRBV4-1 and J usage is TRBJ1-1; TRBD1 might be the D (5 bases). The germline CDR1 and CDR2 sequences are MGHRA and YSYEKL. V shed 0 bases and J shed 1 base, with 9 bases lying between them. The CDR3 covers 15 residues.

This clonotype was seen many times. CDR3 in amino acids: CASSQGGRANYGYTF. CDR3 nucleotide sequence: TGTGCCAGCAGCCAAGGCGGCAGAGCTAACTATGGCTACACCTTC. This chain uses TRBV14 with TRBJ1-2; D unclear. With 1 base removed from V and 0 bases from J, the gap between germline ends came to 9 bases. The CDR3 consists of 15 residues. The V gene's germline CDR1 is SGHDN and CDR2 FVKESK.

The chain joins TRBV27 to TRBJ1-3; TRBD1 might be the D (5 bases). The CDR3 length is 15 residues. Germline V gene lookup returns CDR1 MNHEY and CDR2 SMNVEV (reference sequence). Trimming took 3 bases from V and 0 from J, leaving 9 bases between them. CDR3 sequence reads: CASSFRGDSGNTIYF. Here the CDR3 DNA reads TGTGCCAGCAGTTTTCGGGGGGACTCTGGAAACACCATATATTTT.

To note about this clonotype: The CDR3 carries no conserved terminal phenylalanine or tryptophan, so it likely arises from a read error. The rearrangement joins TRBV7-8 to TRBJ2-1; D perhaps matches TRBD2 (6 bases). Germline loops: CDR1 SGHVS, CDR2 FQNEAQ. The CDR3 has 17 residues. Trimming cost V 1 base and J 5 bases, with 18 bases left between them. For the CDR3, the DNA is TGTGCCAGCAGCTTAGATGGTAGCGGTGTTCGGAACAATGAGCAGTTCTTA. Translation: CASSLDGSGVRNNEQFL.

This clonotype has a handful of counts. The V and J genes are TRBV9 and TRBJ1-1; 7 bases agree with TRBD1. Germline loops: CDR1 SGDLS, CDR2 YYNGEE. This CDR3 contains 15 residues. V lost 0 bases and J lost 4; bases outside the gene matches: 6. The CDR3 here is CASSVERGGFTEAFF. CDR3 nucleotides: TGTGCCAGCAGCGTAGAGCGAGGGGGCTTCACTGAAGCTTTCTTT.

This clonotype was seen at least ten times. The genes are TRBV7-3 and TRBJ1-2, with D uncertain. Germline-derived CDR1 and CDR2 are SGHTA and FQGTGA. Trimming shortened V by 2 bases and J by 5 bases, and 9 bases separated the two germline ends. The CDR3 spans 13 residues. CDR3 in DNA: TGTGCCAGCAGCTTAGGCAGCGAGTATGGCTACACCTTC. Protein product: CASSLGSEYGYTF.

This chain connects TRBV19 to TRBJ1-2; 9 bases match TRBD1. The V segment lost 5 bases and the J segment 7 bases; nucleotides outside the gene matches: 11. There are 15 residues in the CDR3. The germline V gene has CDR1 LNHDA and CDR2 SQIVND (reference sequence). DNA for the CDR3: TGTGCCAGTAGTTCGGATCGGGACAGGGAATTTGGCTACACCTTC. Its protein product is CASSSDRDREFGYTF.

This clonotype has ten or more counts. The J gene is TRBJ1-2, the V gene TRBV12-3 or TRBV12-4, with D possibly TRBD1 on 5 matching bases. Between the trimmed V and J ends, which lost 5 bases and 3 bases, there was a span of 10 bases. CDR3 length: 13 amino acids. The CDR3, as DNA: TGTGCCAGCAGTCTCAGGGAGGACTATGGCTACACCTTC. Amino acid sequence: CASSLREDYGYTF.

The gene calls are TRBV30 and TRBJ2-7; D is uncertain. This CDR3 is built from 12 residues. From germline, CDR1 is GTSNPN and CDR2 SVGIG (reference sequence). V was pared by 3 bases and J by 4 bases, with 10 bases between. CDR3 loop: CAWSTFDYEQYF. The CDR3 bases are TGTGCCTGGAGCACCTTTGATTACGAGCAGTACTTC.

This clonotype occurred many times. The chain links TRBV19 to TRBJ1-5; maybe TRBD1 (6 bases). The germline gives CDR1 LNHDA, CDR2 SQIVND (reference sequence). The CDR3 consists of 14 residues. With 7 bases removed from V and 7 bases from J, the gap between germline ends came to 17 bases. As DNA, the CDR3 is TGTGCCAGTATGGGGACAAATGAGAGGCAGCCCCAGCATTTT. Protein: CASMGTNERQPQHF.

The gene calls are TRBV2 and TRBJ1-1, with D tentatively TRBD1 (5 bases). Germline V gene sequence: CDR1 SNHLY, CDR2 FYNNEI. V lost 7 bases and J 1 base, leaving 22 bases between the germline ends. This CDR3 contains 17 residues. CDR3 in amino acids: CASMKGRDGLKNTEAFF. CDR3 coding DNA: TGTGCCAGCATGAAGGGTAGGGACGGCCTAAAGAACACTGAAGCTTTCTTT.

A few counts support this clonotype. This chain uses TRBV5-6 with TRBJ2-7, with 8 bases lining up with TRBD2. This CDR3 has 14 amino acids. The V segment lost 4 bases and the J segment 5 bases; nucleotides outside the gene matches: 8. Germline V CDR1 and CDR2: SGHDT, YYEEEE. CDR3 region: CASSSPREVHEQYF. Written as DNA, the CDR3 is TGTGCCAGCAGCAGCCCGCGGGAGGTACACGAGCAGTACTTC.

This clonotype was recorded many times. V is TRBV24-1 and J is TRBJ1-1; a weak D match, TRBD1 (5 bases). The germline V gene encodes CDR1 KGHDR and CDR2 SFDVKD. There are 12 residues in the CDR3. V lost 7 bases to trimming and J lost 2 bases, with 7 bases between them. The CDR3 loop reads CATRGANTEAFF. The CDR3 bases are TGTGCCACCAGAGGGGCTAACACTGAAGCTTTCTTT.

The V call is TRBV4-2, the J call TRBJ2-7; 9 bases match TRBD2. Germline-derived CDR1 and CDR2 are LGHNA and YNFKEQ. The CDR3 has 17 residues. Trimming at V came to 0 bases and at J to 0 bases, leaving 6 bases not matched to a gene. CDR3 in DNA: TGTGCCAGCAGCCAAGATTTACAGCGGGAGGACTCCTACGAGCAGTACTTC. This sequence encodes CASSQDLQREDSYEQYF.

This clonotype was recorded a few times. This chain joins TRBV19 and TRBJ1-1; no clear D gene. The CDR3 totals 14 residues. CDR1 is LNHDA and CDR2 is SQIVND in the germline V gene (reference sequence). Trimming cost V 6 bases and J 5 bases, with 16 bases left between them. CDR3 sequence: CASSSWYGETEAFF. Written as DNA, the CDR3 is TGTGCCAGTAGCTCCTGGTACGGGGAAACTGAAGCTTTCTTT.

In this sample, this clonotype turned up a few times. CDR3 sequence: CSAFDRVYNSPLHF. The CDR3, as DNA: TGCAGTGCCTTTGACAGGGTGTATAATTCACCCCTCCACTTT. The rearrangement joins TRBV20-1 to TRBJ1-6; TRBD1 aligns across 7 bases. The CDR3 is 14 residues long. From germline, CDR1 is DFQATT and CDR2 SNEGSKA (reference sequence). V shed 6 bases, J shed 4 bases, and the junction held 6 bases outside the gene matches.

The table lists this clonotype with a few counts. The rearrangement uses TRBV28 and TRBJ2-7; 8 positions match TRBD1. The V segment lost 4 bases and the J segment 3 bases; nucleotides outside the gene matches: 8. Germline V gene lookup returns CDR1 MDHEN and CDR2 SYDVKM. The CDR3 spans 15 residues. The CDR3 loop is CASSYQQGVGYEQYF. CDR3 coding DNA: TGTGCCAGCAGTTATCAACAGGGGGTCGGCTACGAGCAGTACTTC. The full variable domain, its missing parts supplied by reference TRBV28 and TRBJ2-7, is DVKVTQSSRYLVKRTGEKVFLECVQDMDHENMFWYRQDPGLGLRLIYFSYDVKMKEKGDIPEGYSVSREKKERFSLILESASTNQTSMYLCASSYQQGVGYEQYFGPGTRLTVT.

This clonotype was seen a few times. V gene TRBV9 combines with J gene TRBJ2-3; weak D call: TRBD2 (6 bases). Trimming pared 0 bases from V and 2 bases from J, leaving 13 bases between. The germline V gene encodes CDR1 SGDLS and CDR2 YYNGEE. The CDR3 is made up of 16 amino acids. In nucleotides, the CDR3 is TGTGCCAGCAGCGTAGGGGACTCCTTTCCCACAGATACGCAGTATTTT. This encodes CASSVGDSFPTDTQYF.

This rearrangement joins TRBV12-3 or TRBV12-4 to TRBJ1-5, with no clear D. Trimming pared 3 bases from V and 6 bases from J, leaving 12 bases between. CDR3 length: 14 amino acids. CDR3 bases: TGTGCCAGCAGTTTCGACGGCAGGAGTCAGCCCCAGCATTTT. This encodes CASSFDGRSQPQHF.

The rearrangement uses TRBV5-1 and TRBJ1-1, with D tentatively TRBD1 (5 bases). CDR3 size: 14 residues. Germline V gene lookup returns CDR1 SGHRS and CDR2 YFSETQ. With 1 base removed from V and 8 bases from J, the gap between germline ends came to 15 bases. The CDR3 DNA follows: TGCGCCAGCAGCTTGCGGAGGGGTGGGGAGGAAGCTTTCTTT. This codes for CASSLRRGGEEAFF. Full variable domain (outside the CDR3, taken from reference TRBV5-1 and TRBJ1-1): KAGVTQTPRYLIKTRGQQVTLSCSPISGHRSVSWYQQTPGQGLQFLFEYFSETQRNKGNFPGRFSGRQFSNSRSEMNVSTLELGDSALYLCASSLRRGGEEAFFGQGTRLTVV.

This clonotype has a count of ten or more. The chain couples TRBV27 to TRBJ1-6, with 10 bases identical to TRBD1. This CDR3 has 12 amino acids. Germline V lookup: CDR1 MNHEY, CDR2 SMNVEV (reference sequence). The V segment lost 8 bases and the J segment 9 bases; nucleotides outside the gene matches: 1. CDR3 amino acids: CASRTGGSPLHF. The CDR3 DNA sequence: TGTGCCAGCCGGACAGGGGGTTCACCCCTCCACTTT.

There are many counts of this clonotype. The chain combines TRBV6-1 with TRBJ2-7; D gene ambiguous. This CDR3 is built from 13 residues. Trimming took 1 base from V and 2 from J, leaving 6 bases between them. Looked up from germline, CDR1 is MNHNS and CDR2 is SASEGT. This CDR3 reads CASSEGGPYEQYF. CDR3 sequence (DNA): TGTGCCAGCAGTGAAGGCGGTCCCTACGAGCAGTACTTC.

This clonotype was seen at least ten times. The V and J genes are TRBV7-8 and TRBJ1-2; TRBD1 aligns across 10 bases. The CDR3 contains 16 residues. Trimming removed 5 bases from V and 3 bases from J; junction bases left unmatched: 9. Germline loops: CDR1 SGHVS, CDR2 FQNEAQ. The CDR3, as DNA: TGTGCCAGCAGCCCTACTCGGACAGGGGGAGACTATGGCTACACCTTC. Residues: CASSPTRTGGDYGYTF.

This clonotype has ten or more counts. This chain links TRBV7-8 with TRBJ1-2, with 9 bases lining up with TRBD1. In germline, CDR1 is SGHVS, CDR2 FQNEAQ. The CDR3 runs to 14 residues. V dropped 5 bases and J dropped 5; count of bases not matched to a gene: 6. CDR3 DNA sequence: TGTGCCAGCAGCCGGCCCGGGACAGGGTATGGCTACACCTTC. Residues: CASSRPGTGYGYTF.

This clonotype was detected ten times or more. This chain joins TRBV11-3 and TRBJ2-2, with 9 bases that match TRBD2. V lost 0 bases and J lost 4; bases outside the gene matches: 6. The CDR3 contains 17 residues. CDR1 and CDR2 from the germline V gene are SGHNT and YENEEA. CDR3 in amino acids: CASSLDQGLAGTGELFF. CDR3 nucleotide sequence: TGTGCCAGCAGCTTAGATCAGGGACTAGCTGGCACCGGGGAGCTGTTTTTT.